The 6 T cell receptor beta chains reported below all come from one sample, sequenced in a study of OX40 agonist ivuxolimab in advanced cancers. Assay used: immunoSEQ multiplex PCR; TCRdb lists only in-frame clones, some missing. The repertoire consists of approximately 60,000 clones, with 80% to 95% occurring once and the leading ten covering approximately 0.64%. Sequenced here: CD4+ or CD8+ T cells sorted from blood, sampled in a trial of the OX40 agonist ivuxolimab. These receptors originate from an adult with an advanced solid tumor such as melanoma, head and neck, liver or kidney cancer.

This chain uses TRBV13 with TRBJ1-5; unclear D gene. The CDR3 covers 16 residues. The V gene lost 3 bases and the J gene lost 4 bases, with 16 bases spanning the gap. Germline V gene sequence: CDR1 PRHDT, CDR2 FYEKMQ (reference sequence). CDR3 loop: CASSFGNLGSNQPQHF. The CDR3 DNA is TGTGCCAGCAGCTTTGGTAATCTGGGGAGTAATCAGCCCCAGCATTTT.

The V call is TRBV5-1, the J call TRBJ2-5; TRBD2 matches at 15 bases. This CDR3 contains 18 residues. Germline V lookup: CDR1 SGHRS, CDR2 YFSETQ. With 3 bases clipped from V and 5 bases from J, the junction kept 11 bases outside the gene matches. The CDR3 loop reads CASSSGLAGGTEGETQYF. The CDR3 DNA follows: TGCGCCAGCAGCTCGGGACTAGCGGGAGGCACGGAGGGGGAGACCCAGTACTTC.

The V gene is TRBV6-5, the J gene TRBJ2-7; 9 bases are shared with TRBD1. After removal of 7 bases from V and 5 bases from J, the junction contained 9 bases not matched to a gene. Germline-derived CDR1 and CDR2 are MNHEY and SVGAGI. This CDR3 is 14 amino acids long. The CDR3 loop is CASKAGTGIDEQYF. The CDR3, as DNA: TGTGCCAGCAAGGCGGGGACAGGGATCGACGAGCAGTACTTC.

As to this clone: At one boundary the junction diverges from the germline segment, which might be a read error. The chain employs TRBV5-4 and TRBJ2-4; 7 bases fit TRBD1. Germline CDR1 is SGHNT and CDR2 is YYREEE (reference sequence). CDR3 length equals 15 residues. The CDR3 DNA reads TGTGCCAGCAGCTCCTCCGGGACAGCCATAAACATTCAGTACTTC. This gives the protein CASSSSGTAINIQYF.

This chain joins TRBV2 and TRBJ2-7; no reliable D call. The length of the CDR3 is 12 residues. Deletions cut 8 bases from V and 2 bases from J, with 10 bases between. The germline V gene has CDR1 SNHLY and CDR2 FYNNEI. The CDR3 loop reads CASQVSTYEQYF. CDR3 nucleotide sequence: TGTGCCAGCCAGGTATCGACCTACGAGCAGTACTTC.

The V gene is TRBV5-4, the J gene TRBJ2-1; D unresolved. The V and J ends lost 4 bases and 2 bases respectively, with 4 bases between them. There are 12 residues in the CDR3. Germline-derived CDR1 and CDR2 are SGHNT and YYREEE (reference sequence). Here the CDR3 DNA reads TGTGCCAGCAGCCCTACCTACAATGAGCAGTTCTTC. It yields the protein CASSPTYNEQFF.